Listed below are T cell receptor beta chains from one sample, sequenced in a study of OX40 agonist ivuxolimab in advanced cancers. The method was immunoSEQ multiplex PCR; TCRdb's version includes in-frame clones alone and lacks a portion of them. In the table there are approximately 23,000 clones, about 83% of which are singletons. The specimen was CD4+ or CD8+ T cells sorted from blood, collected in a trial of the OX40 agonist ivuxolimab. Source of these receptors: an adult with an advanced solid tumor such as melanoma, head and neck, liver or kidney cancer. Both conserved end residues are part of each CDR3. The order of the fields is clone size, J gene, D gene, CDR3 length, V gene, CDR3 protein, CDR3 DNA. A D gene is named only where the DNA matches it firmly. Only some rows state a clone size, as once, few, many or a class for expanded clones.

>.|TRBJ2-1|.|15|TRBV4-1
CASSQGAGAGDEQFF
TGCGCCAGCAGCCAAGGGGCGGGGGCAGGGGATGAGCAGTTCTTC
>.|TRBJ2-2|.|12|TRBV7-6
CASSHQDGELFF
TGTGCCAGCAGTCATCAGGACGGGGAGCTGTTTTTT
>.|TRBJ1-3|TRBD1|14|TRBV7-3
CASSLTGSGNTIYF
TGTGCCAGCAGCCTGACAGGGTCTGGAAACACCATATATTTT
>.|TRBJ1-3|TRBD1|15|TRBV7-9
CASSLQGVSGNTIYF
TGTGCCAGCAGCCTCCAGGGGGTCTCTGGAAACACCATATATTTT
>.|TRBJ1-5|.|14|TRBV7-9
CASSLSGHNQPQHF
TGTGCCAGCAGCTTATCTGGCCACAATCAGCCCCAGCATTTT
>.|TRBJ1-1|.|17|TRBV11-2
CASSLDLRVGLDTEAFF
TGTGCCAGCAGCTTAGATCTTAGGGTAGGGCTCGACACTGAAGCTTTCTTT
>.|TRBJ2-7|.|10|TRBV10-3
CAPIGYEQYF
TGTGCCCCAATCGGGTACGAGCAGTACTTC
>.|TRBJ2-7|TRBD1|16|TRBV18
CASSPPRDRDYYEQYF
TGTGCCAGCTCACCGCCGAGGGACAGGGACTACTACGAGCAGTACTTC
>.|TRBJ1-2|TRBD1|15|TRBV6-1
CASSRGQDLGYGYTF
TGTGCCAGCAGCCGGGGACAGGACTTGGGCTATGGCTACACCTTC
>.|TRBJ2-7|.|14|TRBV4-1
CASSQDIGGREQYF
TGCGCCAGCAGCCAAGATATCGGGGGGCGAGAGCAGTACTTC
>once|TRBJ2-2|TRBD1|15|TRBV19
CASRVQGADTGELFF
TGTGCCAGTAGGGTACAGGGGGCAGACACCGGGGAGCTGTTTTTT
>.|TRBJ2-1|.|15|TRBV6-4
CASSDSSGSYNEQFF
TGTGCCAGCAGTGACTCAAGCGGCTCCTACAATGAGCAGTTCTTC
>.|TRBJ2-7|TRBD1|15|TRBV5-1
CASSPTTGTGVEQYF
TGCGCCAGCAGCCCTACTACCGGGACAGGGGTCGAGCAGTACTTC
>.|TRBJ2-7|TRBD2|15|TRBV7-6
CASSLFSGAGDEQYF
TGTGCCAGCAGCTTATTTAGCGGGGCCGGGGACGAGCAGTACTTC
>.|TRBJ1-4|.|13|TRBV30
CAWDLPPFEKLFF
TGTGCCTGGGACCTTCCCCCCTTTGAAAAACTGTTTTTT
>.|TRBJ2-7|.|15|TRBV11-3
CASSLGVGRGHEQYF
TGTGCCAGCAGCTTAGGGGTAGGACGGGGCCACGAGCAGTACTTC
>few|TRBJ2-1|.|11|TRBV19
CASSISGEQFF
TGTGCCAGTAGTATTTCGGGTGAGCAGTTCTTC
>many|TRBJ1-1|.|13|TRBV5-1
CASSISLNTEAFF
TGCGCCAGCAGCATATCATTGAACACTGAAGCTTTCTTT
>.|TRBJ1-1|.|13|TRBV7-9
CASRMAANTEAFF
TGTGCCAGCAGAATGGCGGCGAACACTGAAGCTTTCTTT
>.|TRBJ2-1|TRBD2|16|TRBV4-1
CASSLHSGGAYNEQFF
TGCGCCAGCAGCCTTCATAGCGGGGGGGCCTACAATGAGCAGTTCTTC
>once|TRBJ1-2|.|10|TRBV14
CASSLSQYTF
TGTGCCAGCAGCCTATCGCAGTACACCTTC
>.|TRBJ1-2|.|15|TRBV27
CASSLAGHLNYGYTF
TGTGCCAGCAGTTTAGCGGGACACCTGAACTATGGCTACACCTTC
>.|TRBJ1-6|.|16|TRBV30
CAWSVIGDLINSPLHF
TGTGCCTGGAGTGTTATAGGGGATTTGATTAATTCACCCCTCCACTTT
>.|TRBJ2-7|.|13|TRBV11-2
CASSFPSGAGQYF
TGTGCCAGCAGCTTCCCCTCGGGGGCGGGGCAGTACTTC
>.|TRBJ1-1|.|16|TRBV6-6
CASSHAGAEGEEEAFF
TGTGCCAGCAGTCACGCGGGGGCGGAGGGGGAGGAAGAAGCTTTCTTT
>.|TRBJ1-3|.|14|TRBV7-9
CASSPLKSGNTIYF
TGTGCCAGCAGCCCTCTCAAATCTGGAAACACCATATATTTT
>.|TRBJ2-3|.|17|TRBV4-2
CASSHGGALSSTDTQYF
TGTGCCAGCAGCCATGGCGGGGCTTTATCTAGCACAGATACGCAGTATTTT
>.|TRBJ1-1|TRBD1|15|TRBV10-1
CASSAIQGWLTEAFF
TGCGCCAGCAGTGCAATACAGGGGTGGCTCACTGAAGCTTTCTTT
>.|TRBJ1-1|.|14|TRBV9
CASSQSGGYTEAFF
TGTGCCAGCAGCCAAAGCGGGGGGTACACTGAAGCTTTCTTT
>.|TRBJ2-7|TRBD1|14|TRBV5-1
CASSLGDSSYEQYF
TGCGCCAGCAGCTTGGGGGACAGCTCCTACGAGCAGTACTTC
>.|TRBJ1-2|.|16|TRBV7-9
CASSSYEGHRNYGYTF
TGTGCCAGCAGCTCCTATGAGGGACACCGAAACTATGGCTACACCTTC
>.|TRBJ2-1|.|17|TRBV11-2
CASSLSEGAVSYNEQFF
TGTGCCAGCAGCTTAAGTGAGGGAGCAGTGTCCTACAATGAGCAGTTCTTC
>.|TRBJ2-2|.|16|TRBV11-3
CASSSTSGVHTGELFF
TGTGCCAGCAGCTCAACCTCCGGGGTCCACACCGGGGAGCTGTTTTTT
>.|TRBJ1-2|.|13|TRBV6-5
CASSYGVWHGYTF
TGTGCCAGCAGTTACGGGGTCTGGCATGGCTACACCTTC
>.|TRBJ1-3|.|17|TRBV11-2
CASSSPLGRGSGNTIYF
TGTGCCAGCAGCTCCCCACTGGGGCGCGGATCTGGAAACACCATATATTTT
>.|TRBJ2-3|.|17|TRBV5-6
CASSPNPGYRESTTQYF
TGTGCCAGCAGCCCCAACCCGGGGTATAGGGAATCGACGACGCAGTATTTT
>.|TRBJ2-5|.|14|TRBV14
CASSQVSSSRGQYF
TGTGCCAGCAGCCAAGTTTCATCTTCAAGGGGCCAGTACTTC
>.|TRBJ1-2|.|10|TRBV7-9
CASSLNGYTF
TGTGCCAGCAGCTTAAATGGCTACACCTTC
>few|TRBJ1-1|.|13|TRBV4-3
CASSQTANTEAFF
TGCGCCAGCAGCCAAACAGCGAACACTGAAGCTTTCTTT
>.|TRBJ1-2|.|13|TRBV9
CASLGPPPYGYTF
TGTGCCAGCTTAGGCCCCCCGCCCTATGGCTACACCTTC
>.|TRBJ2-1|TRBD2|14|TRBV11-2
CASSLMRGGREQFF
TGTGCCAGCAGCTTAATGCGGGGGGGCCGTGAGCAGTTCTTC
>.|TRBJ2-7|.|14|TRBV29-1
CSVDGEFSSYEQYF
TGCAGCGTTGACGGCGAGTTTAGCTCCTACGAGCAGTACTTC
>.|TRBJ2-1|.|12|TRBV28
CASSWRYNEQFF
TGTGCCAGCAGCTGGCGTTACAATGAGCAGTTCTTC
>few|TRBJ1-5|.|15|TRBV6-6
CASSWGQLNNQPQHF
TGTGCCAGCAGCTGGGGACAACTCAACAATCAGCCCCAGCATTTT
>.|TRBJ2-7|.|14|TRBV6-5
CASTHSTDFYEQYF
TGTGCCAGCACCCATTCGACAGACTTCTACGAGCAGTACTTC
>.|TRBJ2-2|TRBD1|15|TRBV7-3
CASSVGQGDTGELFF
TGTGCCAGCAGCGTCGGACAGGGGGACACCGGGGAGCTGTTTTTT
>.|TRBJ1-1|.|17|TRBV5-1
CASTRRGAIDINTEAFF
TGCGCCAGCACCCGTCGGGGGGCGATTGACATTAACACTGAAGCTTTCTTT
>.|TRBJ2-3|.|16|TRBV9
CASSVVGGRETDTQYF
TGTGCCAGCAGCGTAGTCGGCGGCAGGGAAACAGATACGCAGTATTTT
>.|TRBJ1-1|TRBD1|15|TRBV5-4
CASSLGEVGDRAAFF
TGTGCCAGCAGCTTGGGGGAGGTGGGGGACAGGGCAGCTTTCTTT
>.|TRBJ2-1|.|15|TRBV28
CASSFLETANNEQFF
TGTGCCAGCAGTTTTCTCGAGACAGCGAACAATGAGCAGTTCTTC
>.|TRBJ2-7|.|14|TRBV19
CASSLGYLQAEQYF
TGTGCCAGTAGTCTAGGATATCTCCAGGCCGAGCAGTACTTC
>medium-sized|TRBJ2-2|.|12|TRBV5-1
CASSFEAGELFF
TGCGCCAGCAGCTTCGAAGCCGGGGAGCTGTTTTTT
>.|TRBJ2-1|TRBD1|15|TRBV29-1
CSLQSSGGIYNEQFF
TGCAGCCTACAGTCCTCAGGGGGCATCTACAATGAGCAGTTCTTC
>.|TRBJ2-7|.|16|TRBV19
CASSKSGTPISYEQYF
TGTGCCAGTAGTAAATCCGGGACACCTATTTCCTACGAGCAGTACTTC
>.|TRBJ2-7|TRBD2|17|TRBV11-2
CASSLDRASGGPYEQYF
TGTGCCAGCAGCTTAGATCGGGCCAGCGGGGGGCCCTACGAGCAGTACTTC
>.|TRBJ1-2|TRBD1|11|TRBV6-5
CASSTGVGYTF
TGTGCCAGCAGCACAGGGGTTGGCTACACCTTC
>.|TRBJ2-3|.|15|TRBV6-6
CASSPGRGSWDTQYF
TGTGCCAGCAGCCCCGGGCGGGGTTCATGGGATACGCAGTATTTT
>.|TRBJ1-2|.|14|TRBV2
CASSAVPANYGYTF
TGTGCCAGCAGTGCGGTTCCAGCTAACTATGGCTACACCTTC
>.|TRBJ2-7|.|15|TRBV7-2
CASSLAGDGSYEQYF
TGTGCCAGCAGCTTAGCCGGGGACGGAAGCTACGAGCAGTACTTC
>.|TRBJ1-2|TRBD1|14|TRBV19
CASMYRTGEYGYTF
TGTGCCAGTATGTACAGGACAGGGGAGTATGGCTACACCTTC